The 6 T cell receptor beta chains reported below all come from one sample, sequenced in a study of OX40 agonist ivuxolimab in advanced cancers. The repertoire was sequenced with immunoSEQ multiplex PCR; TCRdb's copy has only in-frame clones and lacks some. The sample includes 35,000 to 45,000 clones, around 81% of them seen just once. The sample consisted of CD4+ or CD8+ T cells sorted from blood, taken in a trial of the OX40 agonist ivuxolimab. These TCRs come from an adult with an advanced solid tumor such as melanoma, head and neck, liver or kidney cancer.

V gene TRBV6-5 combines with J gene TRBJ1-1; the D is unclear. Trimming removed 7 bases from V and 4 bases from J, with 10 bases in between. Germline-derived CDR1 and CDR2 are MNHEY and SVGAGI. This CDR3 spans 12 amino acids. The CDR3 DNA reads as TGTGCCAGCAACAACTGGGGCACTGAAGCTTTCTTT. Translated, it gives CASNNWGTEAFF.

The chain recombines TRBV2 with TRBJ1-5; weak D call: TRBD1 (5 bases). V lost 7 bases and J 3 bases, leaving 13 bases between the germline ends. The CDR3 runs 14 residues. Germline values: CDR1 SNHLY, CDR2 FYNNEI. The CDR3 reads CASNFGRDNQPQHF. CDR3 sequence (DNA): TGTGCCAGCAACTTCGGCAGGGACAATCAGCCCCAGCATTTT.

The chain employs TRBV11-1 and TRBJ2-7; TRBD1 matches at 8 bases. Germline loops: CDR1 SGHAT, CDR2 FQDESV (reference sequence). V was clipped by 0 bases and J by 2 bases; unmatched bases: 12. CDR3 size: 18 residues. This chain's CDR3 is CASSLAKSGGQGPYEQYF. The CDR3 region has the DNA TGTGCCAGCAGCTTAGCCAAATCTGGAGGACAGGGTCCCTACGAGCAGTACTTC.

The chain links TRBV5-1 to TRBJ2-1; TRBD2 aligns across 8 bases. CDR3 length equals 18 residues. V lost 0 bases, J lost 0 bases, and 8 bases stayed unmatched. Germline values: CDR1 SGHRS, CDR2 YFSETQ. The CDR3 is CASSLVPLAASSYNEQFF. Written as DNA, the CDR3 is TGCGCCAGCAGCTTGGTCCCACTAGCGGCCAGCTCCTACAATGAGCAGTTCTTC. Looking up the rest from reference TRBV5-1 and TRBJ2-1 gives the full variable domain: KAGVTQTPRYLIKTRGQQVTLSCSPISGHRSVSWYQQTPGQGLQFLFEYFSETQRNKGNFPGRFSGRQFSNSRSEMNVSTLELGDSALYLCASSLVPLAASSYNEQFFGPGTRLTVL.

The genes are TRBV12-5 and TRBJ2-1; 7 bases align to TRBD1. Germline-derived CDR1 and CDR2 are LGHNT and FRNRAP. V lost 3 bases and J lost 9; bases outside the gene matches: 8. The CDR3 contains 14 residues. CDR3 in amino acids: CASGLGQVPGEQFF. The DNA for the CDR3 is TGTGCTAGTGGTTTAGGACAGGTCCCCGGTGAGCAGTTCTTC. The full variable domain, in which reference TRBV12-5 and TRBJ2-1 provide the parts outside the CDR3, is DARVTQTPRHKVTEMGQEVTMRCQPILGHNTVFWYRQTMMQGLELLAYFRNRAPLDDSGMPKDRFSAEMPDATLATLKIQPSEPRDSAVYFCASGLGQVPGEQFFGPGTRLTVL.

J is TRBJ2-3 and V is TRBV11-2; 8 bases fit TRBD2. After removal of 1 base from V and 4 bases from J, the junction contained 4 bases not matched to a gene. The CDR3 extends over 15 amino acids. The germline CDR1 and CDR2 sequences are SGHAT and FQNNGV. CDR3 sequence (DNA): TGTGCCAGCAGCTTAGGTGCGGGAGGTTCAGATACGCAGTATTTT. This sequence encodes CASSLGAGGSDTQYF.